The rows below give T cell receptor beta chains drawn from one sample of a study of shared clonotypes between healthy human individuals. Only in-frame clones appear in the TCRdb table, and some are missing; sequencing was by immunoSEQ multiplex PCR. The sample includes about 2.4 million clones, 93% seen only once; the top ten take about 0.39%. The sequenced sample was naive CD4+ T cells from PBMCs. Source of these receptors: a man aged 18 to 29 in good health. Some clones in this sample may be carry-over from other donors' samples. Both conserved end residues are part of each CDR3. D genes are given only for firm matches.

J	V	D	CDR3
TRBJ2-6	TRBV5-1	NA	CASSLEVSGANVLTF
TRBJ2-2	TRBV29-1	NA	CSVDVMAGNTGELFF
TRBJ2-1	TRBV11-2	TRBD2	CASSLGGLAGAHEQFF
TRBJ1-2	TRBV4-2	NA	CASSPQGGGYTF
TRBJ2-3	TRBV5-4	TRBD2	CASSLGGRSSTDTQYF
TRBJ2-7	TRBV28	TRBD2	CASRSPGLASHEQYF
TRBJ2-7	TRBV19	NA	CASSTRWSLGEQYF
TRBJ1-1	TRBV19	TRBD1	CASSPGQRNTEAFF
TRBJ2-3	TRBV2	NA	CASSEGWQGPTDTQYF
TRBJ1-2	TRBV7-2	NA	CASTPQLADYGYTF
TRBJ1-1	TRBV6-5	NA	CASSNLQVATEAFF
TRBJ1-1	TRBV10-3	NA	CASNGELSWKAFF
TRBJ2-6	TRBV6-1	NA	CASNRGMSGANVLTF
TRBJ2-2	TRBV15	NA	CATSRVYTGELFF
TRBJ1-2	TRBV4-1	NA	CASSQQPRMWGRGYTF
TRBJ2-3	TRBV6-5	NA	CASSYSGAGTDTQYF
TRBJ2-3	TRBV5-1	TRBD2	CASSQLAGGPLTDTQYF
TRBJ2-3	TRBV28	TRBD2	CASTPSGRPPDTQYF
TRBJ2-2	TRBV5-1	NA	CASSLVAGAVTGELFF
TRBJ1-1	TRBV30	NA	CAWSVLGEDTEAFF
TRBJ1-1	TRBV10-2	NA	CASVGQMNTEAFF
TRBJ1-2	TRBV29-1	NA	CSVVLLVRQSHAGYTF
TRBJ1-2	TRBV15	NA	CATSPRSISPNYGYTF
TRBJ1-4	TRBV7-9	NA	CASSLGGSDEKLFF
TRBJ2-7	TRBV10-1	NA	CASSEGRRGEQYF
TRBJ2-7	TRBV28	TRBD1	CASRRQGAPEQYF
TRBJ1-1	TRBV18	TRBD1	CASSRQGHGTEAFF
TRBJ2-7	TRBV7-9	NA	CASSPLARGSFQQYF
TRBJ2-3	TRBV29-1	TRBD2	CSVDSSSGSTDTQYF
TRBJ2-4	TRBV7-9	NA	CASSLKLTGENIQYF
TRBJ1-5	TRBV6-6	NA	CASSYSRGGDQPQHF
TRBJ2-3	TRBV27	NA	CGGEDTQYF